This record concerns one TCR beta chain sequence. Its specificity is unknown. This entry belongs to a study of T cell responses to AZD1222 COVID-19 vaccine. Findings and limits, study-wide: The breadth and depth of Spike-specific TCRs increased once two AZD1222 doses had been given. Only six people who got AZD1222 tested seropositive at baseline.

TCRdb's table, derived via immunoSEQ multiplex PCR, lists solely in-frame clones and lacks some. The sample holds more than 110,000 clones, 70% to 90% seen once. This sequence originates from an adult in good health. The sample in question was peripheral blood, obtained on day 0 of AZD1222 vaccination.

This chain's CDR3 is CASSLDRIGVSYEQYF. Written as DNA, the CDR3 is TGTGCCAGCAGCTTAGATCGAATAGGGGTCTCCTACGAGCAGTACTTC. The chain recombines TRBV11-3 with TRBJ2-7; D might be TRBD1 (5 bases). V dropped 0 bases and J dropped 0 bases, with 12 bases sitting between them. The germline gives CDR1 SGHNT, CDR2 YENEEA. CDR3 length: 16 amino acids.